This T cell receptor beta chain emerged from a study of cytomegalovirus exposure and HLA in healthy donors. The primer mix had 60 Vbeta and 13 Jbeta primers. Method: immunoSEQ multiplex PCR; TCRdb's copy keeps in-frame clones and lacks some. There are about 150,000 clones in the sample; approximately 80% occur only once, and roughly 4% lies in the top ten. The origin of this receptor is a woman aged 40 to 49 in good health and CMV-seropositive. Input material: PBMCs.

The CDR3 reads CASSLVGGGFGETQYF. The CDR3 DNA reads TGTGCCAGCAGCTTAGTGGGGGGGGGTTTCGGAGAGACCCAGTACTTC. The chain is built from TRBV7-2 and TRBJ2-5, with 7 bases fitting TRBD2. This CDR3 region has 16 residues. The V gene's germline CDR1 is SGHTA and CDR2 FQGNSA. Trimming cost V 1 base and J 4 bases; bases outside gene matches: 9.